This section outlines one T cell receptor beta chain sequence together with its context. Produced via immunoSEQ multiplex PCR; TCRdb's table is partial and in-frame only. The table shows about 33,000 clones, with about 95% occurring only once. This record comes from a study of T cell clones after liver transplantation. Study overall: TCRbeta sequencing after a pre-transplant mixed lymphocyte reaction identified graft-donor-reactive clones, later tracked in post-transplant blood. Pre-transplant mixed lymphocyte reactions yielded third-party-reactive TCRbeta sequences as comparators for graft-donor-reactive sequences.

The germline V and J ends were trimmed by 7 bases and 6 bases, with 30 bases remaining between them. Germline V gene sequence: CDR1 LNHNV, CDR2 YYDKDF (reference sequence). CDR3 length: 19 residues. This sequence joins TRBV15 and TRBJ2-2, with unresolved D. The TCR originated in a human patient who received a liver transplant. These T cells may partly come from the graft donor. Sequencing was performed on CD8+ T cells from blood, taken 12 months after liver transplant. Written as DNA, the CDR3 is TGTGCCACCACTCCCCCAACCATCCAAGCAGACCTGTCGCCCGGGGAGCTGTTTTTT. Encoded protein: CATTPPTIQADLSPGELFF.